The rows below give T cell receptor beta chains drawn from one sample of a study of blood T cells in healthy people across ages. TCRdb processed the 5' RACE reads anew with MiXCR; each CDR3 protein has one entry. The sample lists more than 900,000 distinct CDR3 sequences, just under 30% occurring once. These data were also reused for a study on T cells of mothers and their children.

The sequencing sample was made of blood. Receptors were obtained from a woman aged 40 to 50 in good health. Each CDR3 is given with its conserved first and last residue. A D gene is named only where the DNA matches it firmly. Clone size, where shown, is once, few, many, or a class for clones that have expanded.

DNA: TGTGCCAGCAGCCACTCTGGGACAGGCCTACTCTATGGCTACACCTTC; CDR3: CASSHSGTGLLYGYTF; V: TRBV7-9; size: .; D: TRBD1; length: 16; J: TRBJ1-2
DNA: TGTGCCAGCAGTTTTTTGGACCAGGGATACGAGCAGTACTTC; CDR3: CASSFLDQGYEQYF; V: TRBV12-3/TRBV12-4; size: few; D: .; length: 14; J: TRBJ2-7
DNA: TGTGCCAGCAGATACAGCTACGAGCAGTTCTTC; CDR3: CASRYSYEQFF; V: TRBV7-2; size: .; D: .; length: 11; J: TRBJ2-1
DNA: TGTGCCAGCAGCCCCACTTGTATGAACACTGAAGCTTTCTTT; CDR3: CASSPTCMNTEAFF; V: TRBV7-3; size: few; D: .; length: 14; J: TRBJ1-1
DNA: TGCAGCGTTAAAAGTCGGGGACAGACCTACGAGCAGTACTTC; CDR3: CSVKSRGQTYEQYF; V: TRBV29-1; size: few; D: TRBD1; length: 14; J: TRBJ2-7
DNA: TGTGCCAGCAGGGGGGACAGGGTTGTAGAGACCCAGTACTTC; CDR3: CASRGDRVVETQYF; V: TRBV6-5; size: many; D: TRBD1; length: 14; J: TRBJ2-5
DNA: TGTGCCAGCAGTTACGCGGGGGAAAAACTGTTTTTT; CDR3: CASSYAGEKLFF; V: TRBV6-6; size: .; D: .; length: 12; J: TRBJ1-4
DNA: TGCGCCAGCAGCTGGGACAGGGAAGAGCTGTTTTTT; CDR3: CASSWDREELFF; V: TRBV5-1; size: once; D: TRBD1; length: 12; J: TRBJ2-2
DNA: TGTGCCAGCAGGCTCAGGGGAAGCCCTAACTACGGCTACACCTTC; CDR3: CASRLRGSPNYGYTF; V: TRBV28; size: .; D: .; length: 15; J: TRBJ1-2
DNA: TGTGCCATCAGCCCAGCCGGCGGGACGGAGGTCTACGAGCAGTACTTC; CDR3: CAISPAGGTEVYEQYF; V: TRBV10-3; size: many; D: .; length: 16; J: TRBJ2-7
DNA: TGTGCCAGCAGCTTGGACATTGGTAATTCACCCCTCCACTTT; CDR3: CASSLDIGNSPLHF; V: TRBV11-1; size: .; D: .; length: 14; J: TRBJ1-6
DNA: TGTGCCAGCAGCTTCTTTGGGGGGGGATCCTACGAGCAGTACTTC; CDR3: CASSFFGGGSYEQYF; V: TRBV7-2; size: many; D: TRBD2; length: 15; J: TRBJ2-7
DNA: TGTGCCAGCAGTTACAGGGTGGGGAAACGAGATAGCAATCAGCCCCAGTACTTC; CDR3: CASSYRVGKRDSNQPQYF; V: TRBV28; size: .; D: .; length: 18; J: TRBJ2-5
DNA: TGTGCCAGCAGCTCGCTAGCGGCTCGTTACAATGAGCAGTACTTC; CDR3: CASSSLAARYNEQYF; V: TRBV7-3; size: .; D: TRBD2; length: 15; J: TRBJ2-7
DNA: TGTGCCAGCAGCAATGGACCCTCTGGCTACACCTTC; CDR3: CASSNGPSGYTF; V: TRBV7-6; size: many; D: .; length: 12; J: TRBJ1-2
DNA: TGTGCCAGCAGATCCCAGGCGGGGGGCAAGACAGATACGCAGTATTTT; CDR3: CASRSQAGGKTDTQYF; V: TRBV6-5; size: .; D: TRBD2; length: 16; J: TRBJ2-3
DNA: TGTGCCAGTAGTAATCGACGAAGCCTGAGGGCCAAAAACATTCAGTACTTC; CDR3: CASSNRRSLRAKNIQYF; V: TRBV19; size: once; D: .; length: 17; J: TRBJ2-4
DNA: TGCGCCAGCAGCGCCCCCGGGGGTGAAAAACTGTTTTTT; CDR3: CASSAPGGEKLFF; V: TRBV5-1; size: .; D: .; length: 13; J: TRBJ1-4
DNA: TGTGCCAGCAGCTTAGGGGGGGGGAGTCCCTACGAGCAGTACTTC; CDR3: CASSLGGGSPYEQYF; V: TRBV7-2; size: many; D: TRBD2; length: 15; J: TRBJ2-7
DNA: TGTGCCAGCAGCTTCCTAGCGGGGCGCGGGGGCGGGGAGCTGTTTTTT; CDR3: CASSFLAGRGGGELFF; V: TRBV7-8; size: many; D: TRBD2; length: 16; J: TRBJ2-2
DNA: TGTGCCAGCAGTTCGTTGACAGGGATGGGTACTGAAGCTTTCTTT; CDR3: CASSSLTGMGTEAFF; V: TRBV28; size: .; D: TRBD1; length: 15; J: TRBJ1-1
DNA: TGCAGTGCTGAAGACAGGGTGAGGGGTCACACTGAAGCTTTCTTT; CDR3: CSAEDRVRGHTEAFF; V: TRBV20-1; size: few; D: TRBD1; length: 15; J: TRBJ1-1
DNA: TGTGCCAGCTCACCATCCCTTATATACGAGCAGTACTTC; CDR3: CASSPSLIYEQYF; V: TRBV18; size: many; D: .; length: 13; J: TRBJ2-7
DNA: TGTGCCAGCCTCCGTCTGCCCGAGCAGTACTTC; CDR3: CASLRLPEQYF; V: TRBV6-1; size: .; D: .; length: 11; J: TRBJ2-7
DNA: TGCGCCAGCAGCTTGACGGCTACGCAAGAGACCCAGTACTTC; CDR3: CASSLTATQETQYF; V: TRBV5-1; size: many; D: .; length: 14; J: TRBJ2-5
DNA: TGTGCCAGCAGTGAAGCGGGGGACACCGGGGAGCTGTTTTTT; CDR3: CASSEAGDTGELFF; V: TRBV6-1; size: few; D: .; length: 14; J: TRBJ2-2
DNA: TGTGCCAGCAGCGCATCGACGGTGGGGGATTCACCCCTCCACTTT; CDR3: CASSASTVGDSPLHF; V: TRBV9; size: .; D: .; length: 15; J: TRBJ1-6
DNA: TGTGCCAGCAGTGAGGGCCAGGGAGGAATTCAGTACTTC; CDR3: CASSEGQGGIQYF; V: TRBV25-1; size: many; D: .; length: 13; J: TRBJ2-4
DNA: TGTGCCAGCAGTCCGGCCGGGACATTCTACGAGCAGTACTTC; CDR3: CASSPAGTFYEQYF; V: TRBV12-3/TRBV12-4; size: many; D: .; length: 14; J: TRBJ2-7
DNA: TGTGCCAGCAGCTCAACAAGTATCGAGCAGTACTTC; CDR3: CASSSTSIEQYF; V: TRBV7-9; size: few; D: .; length: 12; J: TRBJ2-7
DNA: TGTGCCAGCAGTTTCTTAAGAATGACGCAGGAAAAACTGTTTTTT; CDR3: CASSFLRMTQEKLFF; V: TRBV28; size: few; D: .; length: 15; J: TRBJ1-4
DNA: TGCAGTGCTAGTTCGGGGGTTAACACCGGGGAGCTGTTTTTT; CDR3: CSASSGVNTGELFF; V: TRBV20-1; size: few; D: .; length: 14; J: TRBJ2-2
DNA: TGCAGTGCTAGCGGCTCCCCCTACGAGCAGTACTTC; CDR3: CSASGSPYEQYF; V: TRBV20-1; size: .; D: .; length: 12; J: TRBJ2-7
DNA: TGTGCCAGCAAAATAGAGGGCAATAGCAATCAGCCCCAGCATTTT; CDR3: CASKIEGNSNQPQHF; V: TRBV6-5; size: few; D: .; length: 15; J: TRBJ1-5
DNA: TGTGCCAGCAGAAGCGGGACAGCGGACCCTGGGCGGCTGTTTTTT; CDR3: CASRSGTADPGRLFF; V: TRBV7-2; size: .; D: TRBD1; length: 15; J: TRBJ1-4
DNA: TGCAGCGTTGATTGGGATCAGGGTAGGGCCCAGTTCTTC; CDR3: CSVDWDQGRAQFF; V: TRBV29-1; size: .; D: .; length: 13; J: TRBJ2-1
DNA: TGCGCCAGCAGCTTGGCGGGACTCCTCCAAGAGACCCAGTACTTC; CDR3: CASSLAGLLQETQYF; V: TRBV5-1; size: few; D: .; length: 15; J: TRBJ2-5
DNA: TGTGCCAGCTCAACGTACAGGGACTACGAGCAGTACTTC; CDR3: CASSTYRDYEQYF; V: TRBV18; size: many; D: .; length: 13; J: TRBJ2-7